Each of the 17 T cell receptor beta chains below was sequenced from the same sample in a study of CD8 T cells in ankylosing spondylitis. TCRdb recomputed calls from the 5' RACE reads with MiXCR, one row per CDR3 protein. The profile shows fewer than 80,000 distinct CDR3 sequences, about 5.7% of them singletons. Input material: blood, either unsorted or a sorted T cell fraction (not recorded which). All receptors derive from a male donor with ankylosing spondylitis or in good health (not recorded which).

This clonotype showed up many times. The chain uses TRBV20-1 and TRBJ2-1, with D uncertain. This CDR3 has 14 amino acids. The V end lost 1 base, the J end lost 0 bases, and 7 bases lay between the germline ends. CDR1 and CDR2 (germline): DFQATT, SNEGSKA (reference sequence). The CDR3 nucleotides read TGCAGTGCTAGAGGTCAGGTCTCCTACAATGAGCAGTTCTTC. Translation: CSARGQVSYNEQFF.

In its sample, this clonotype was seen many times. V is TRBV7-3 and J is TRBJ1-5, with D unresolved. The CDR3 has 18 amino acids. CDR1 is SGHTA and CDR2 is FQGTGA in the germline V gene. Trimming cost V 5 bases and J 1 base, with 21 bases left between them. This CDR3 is CASSLTGQEESSNQPQHF. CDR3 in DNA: TGTGCCAGCAGCCTCACTGGGCAGGAGGAATCAAGCAATCAGCCCCAGCATTTT.

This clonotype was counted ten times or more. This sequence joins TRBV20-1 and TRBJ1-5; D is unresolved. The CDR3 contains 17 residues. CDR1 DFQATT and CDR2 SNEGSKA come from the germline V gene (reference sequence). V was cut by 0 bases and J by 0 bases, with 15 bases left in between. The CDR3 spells CSARDFLGAGSNQPQHF. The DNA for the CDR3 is TGCAGTGCTAGAGATTTTTTGGGTGCTGGTAGCAATCAGCCCCAGCATTTT.

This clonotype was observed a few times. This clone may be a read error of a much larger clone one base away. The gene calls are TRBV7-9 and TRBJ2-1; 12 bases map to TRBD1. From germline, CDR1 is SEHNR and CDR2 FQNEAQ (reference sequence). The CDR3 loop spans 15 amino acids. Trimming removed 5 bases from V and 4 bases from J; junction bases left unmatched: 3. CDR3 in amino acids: CASSGGQGAYNEQFF. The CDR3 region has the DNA TGTGCCAGCAGCGGGGGACAGGGGGCGTACAATGAGCAGTTCTTC.

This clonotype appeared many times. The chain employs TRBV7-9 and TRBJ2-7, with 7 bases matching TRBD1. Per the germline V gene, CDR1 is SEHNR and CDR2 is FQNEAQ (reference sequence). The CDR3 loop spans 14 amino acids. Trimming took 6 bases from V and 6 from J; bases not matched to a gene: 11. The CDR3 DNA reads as TGTGCCAGCAGAAACTCAGGACAGGTCTCCGAGCAGTACTTC. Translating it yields CASRNSGQVSEQYF.

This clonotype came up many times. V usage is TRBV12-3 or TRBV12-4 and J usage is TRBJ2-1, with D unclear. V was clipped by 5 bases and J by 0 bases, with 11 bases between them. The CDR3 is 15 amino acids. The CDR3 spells CASSQTRSSYNEQFF. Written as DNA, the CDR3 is TGTGCCAGCAGTCAGACACGGAGCTCCTACAATGAGCAGTTCTTC.

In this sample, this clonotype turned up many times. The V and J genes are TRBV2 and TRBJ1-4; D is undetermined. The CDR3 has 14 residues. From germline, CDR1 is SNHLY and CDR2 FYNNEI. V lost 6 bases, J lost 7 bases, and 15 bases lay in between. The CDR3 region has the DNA TGTGCCAGCAGCGAGGAGGTGGGGAGTGAAAAACTGTTTTTT. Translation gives CASSEEVGSEKLFF.

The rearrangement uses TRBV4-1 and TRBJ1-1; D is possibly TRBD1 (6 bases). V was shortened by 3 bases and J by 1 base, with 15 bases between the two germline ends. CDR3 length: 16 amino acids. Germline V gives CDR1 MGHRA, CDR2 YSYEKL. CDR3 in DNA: TGCGCCAGCAGCCAGAGGAACAGGGAGGGGAACACTGAAGCTTTCTTT. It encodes CASSQRNREGNTEAFF.

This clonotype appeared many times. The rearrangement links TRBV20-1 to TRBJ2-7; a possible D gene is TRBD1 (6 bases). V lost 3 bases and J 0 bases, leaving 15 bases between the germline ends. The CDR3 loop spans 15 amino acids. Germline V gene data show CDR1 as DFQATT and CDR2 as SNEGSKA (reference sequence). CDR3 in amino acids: CSASADRWISYEQYF. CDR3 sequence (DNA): TGCAGTGCTAGTGCTGACAGGTGGATCTCCTACGAGCAGTACTTC.

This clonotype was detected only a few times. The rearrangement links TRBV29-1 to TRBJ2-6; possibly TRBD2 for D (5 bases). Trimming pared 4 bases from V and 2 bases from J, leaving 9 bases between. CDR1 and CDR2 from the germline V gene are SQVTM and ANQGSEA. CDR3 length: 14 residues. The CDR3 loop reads CSVAGVTGANVLTF. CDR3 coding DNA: TGCAGCGTTGCCGGGGTAACTGGGGCCAACGTCCTGACTTTC.

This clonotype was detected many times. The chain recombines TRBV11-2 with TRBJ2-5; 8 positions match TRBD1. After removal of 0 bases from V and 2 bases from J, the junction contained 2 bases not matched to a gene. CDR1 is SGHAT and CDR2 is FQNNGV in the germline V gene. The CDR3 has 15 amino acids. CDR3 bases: TGTGCCAGCAGCTTAGACAGGGGGCGGCAAGAGACCCAGTACTTC. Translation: CASSLDRGRQETQYF.

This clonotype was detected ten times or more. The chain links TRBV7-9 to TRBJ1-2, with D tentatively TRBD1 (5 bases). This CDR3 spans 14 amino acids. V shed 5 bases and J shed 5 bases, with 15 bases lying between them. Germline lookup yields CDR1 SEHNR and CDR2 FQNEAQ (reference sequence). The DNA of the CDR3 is TGTGCCAGCAGCCCCCAGGGTGGGGGATATGGCTACACCTTC. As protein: CASSPQGGGYGYTF.

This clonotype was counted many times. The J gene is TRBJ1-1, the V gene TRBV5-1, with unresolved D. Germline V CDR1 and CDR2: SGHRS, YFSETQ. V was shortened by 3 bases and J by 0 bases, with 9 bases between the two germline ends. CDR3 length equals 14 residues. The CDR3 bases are TGCGCCAGCAGCTCCCGGGAAATGAACACTGAAGCTTTCTTT. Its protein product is CASSSREMNTEAFF.

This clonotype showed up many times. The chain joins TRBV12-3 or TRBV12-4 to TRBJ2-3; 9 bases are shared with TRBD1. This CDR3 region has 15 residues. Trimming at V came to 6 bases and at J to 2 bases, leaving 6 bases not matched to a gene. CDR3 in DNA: TGTGCCAGCAGGGACCGGGACAGGGACACAGATACGCAGTATTTT. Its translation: CASRDRDRDTDTQYF.

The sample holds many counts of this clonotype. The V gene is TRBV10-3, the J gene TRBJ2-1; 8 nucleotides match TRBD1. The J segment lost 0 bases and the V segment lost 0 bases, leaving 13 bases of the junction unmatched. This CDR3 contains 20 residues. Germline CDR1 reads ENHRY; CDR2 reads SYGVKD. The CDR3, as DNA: TGTGCCATCAGTGAGTCCGGGACAGGACCAGTTCTTTACTCCTACAATGAGCAGTTCTTC. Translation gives CAISESGTGPVLYSYNEQFF.

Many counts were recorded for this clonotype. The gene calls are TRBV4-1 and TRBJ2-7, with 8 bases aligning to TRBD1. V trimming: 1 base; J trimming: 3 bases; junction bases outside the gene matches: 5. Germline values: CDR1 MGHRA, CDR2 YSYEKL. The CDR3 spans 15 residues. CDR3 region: CASSQARQGSYEQYF. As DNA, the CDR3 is TGCGCCAGCAGCCAAGCGCGACAGGGGAGCTACGAGCAGTACTTC.

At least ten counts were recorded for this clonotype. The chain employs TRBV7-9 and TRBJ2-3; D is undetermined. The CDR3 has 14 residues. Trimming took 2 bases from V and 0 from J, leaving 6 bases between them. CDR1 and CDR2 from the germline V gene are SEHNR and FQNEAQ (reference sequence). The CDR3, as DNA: TGTGCCAGCAGCTTAACCGTTAGCACAGATACGCAGTATTTT. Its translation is CASSLTVSTDTQYF.